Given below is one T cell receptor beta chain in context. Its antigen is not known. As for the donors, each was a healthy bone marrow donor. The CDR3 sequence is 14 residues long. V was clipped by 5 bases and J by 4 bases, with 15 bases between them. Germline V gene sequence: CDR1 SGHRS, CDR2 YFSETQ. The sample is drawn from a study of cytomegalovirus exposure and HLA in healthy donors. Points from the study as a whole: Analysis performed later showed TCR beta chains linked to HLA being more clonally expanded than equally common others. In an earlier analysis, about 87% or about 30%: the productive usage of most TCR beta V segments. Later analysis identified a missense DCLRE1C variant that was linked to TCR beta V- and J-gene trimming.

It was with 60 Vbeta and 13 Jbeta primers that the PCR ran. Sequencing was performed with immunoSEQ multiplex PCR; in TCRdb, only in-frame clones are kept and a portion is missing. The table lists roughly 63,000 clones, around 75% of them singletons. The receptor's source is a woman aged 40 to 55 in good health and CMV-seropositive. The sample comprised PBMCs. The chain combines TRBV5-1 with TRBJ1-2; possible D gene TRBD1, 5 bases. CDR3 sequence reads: CASRGDTGTYGYTF. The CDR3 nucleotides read TGCGCCAGCAGGGGCGATACAGGAACCTATGGCTACACCTTC.